In this sample, the clone carrying this T cell receptor beta chain turned up once. The antigen remains undetermined. These data come from a study of shared clonotypes between healthy human individuals. The data were produced by immunoSEQ multiplex PCR, yet TCRdb's version contains in-frame clones alone and is incomplete. In the table there are around 2.5 million clones, 93% of which are singletons. General observations from the study: Around 5% of naive CD4 clonotypes were common to several donors.

The CDR3 runs to 12 residues. CDR1 and CDR2 (germline): SGHDT, YYEEEE. Trimming removed 4 bases from V and 5 bases from J, with 9 bases in between. Sequenced: naive CD4+ T cells from PBMCs. Subset meaning: CD45RA+ positively selected. The V call is TRBV5-6, the J call TRBJ2-5; no firm D call. The origin of this receptor is a man younger than 35 in good health. Some clones in this sample may be carry-over from other donors' samples. CDR3 protein: CASSTPAETQYF. DNA of the CDR3: TGTGCCAGCAGCACTCCCGCGGAGACCCAGTACTTC.